These 28 T cell receptor beta chains share one sample of origin, sequenced in a study of T cells after posttransplantation cyclophosphamide. The protocol was immunoSEQ multiplex PCR, while the TCRdb copy is restricted to in-frame clones and leaves out a portion. The sample lists roughly 19,000 clones, roughly 87% seen once, with 6% to 8% in the top ten. Cyclophosphamide on days +3 and +4 followed busulfan-fludarabine conditioning and a marrow graft. Source: PBMCs, taken after allogeneic stem cell transplant with posttransplant cyclophosphamide. These receptors all stem from a female patient aged 35 to 55 who received an allogeneic stem cell transplant from a related donor, was CMV-positive, and had no GVHD. The T cells may come from the graft donor.

The J gene is TRBJ2-1, the V gene TRBV19; weak D call: TRBD2 (6 bases). CDR1 and CDR2 (germline): LNHDA, SQIVND (reference sequence). Trimming took 1 base from V and 8 from J, leaving 15 bases between them. The CDR3 consists of 15 residues. CDR3 residues: CASSIGARGGDEQFF. The DNA for the CDR3 is TGTGCCAGTAGTATAGGAGCGAGGGGCGGGGATGAGCAGTTCTTC.

The rearrangement uses TRBV18 and TRBJ1-5; 7 nucleotides align to TRBD1. Germline-derived CDR1 and CDR2 are KGHSH and LQKENI. The CDR3 extends over 16 amino acids. V was pared by 4 bases and J by 0 bases, with 6 bases of the junction left unmatched. The CDR3 region is CASSLGTAVSNQPQHF. The CDR3 DNA reads TGTGCCAGCTCACTAGGGACAGCGGTTAGCAATCAGCCCCAGCATTTT.

The chain has TRBV21-1 and TRBJ1-2; TRBD1 was called by the table and not checked on the DNA. TRBV21-1 is designated a pseudogene. The CDR3 consists of 17 residues. In DNA form, the CDR3 reads TGTGCCAGCAGCAGGTGGGACAGGGGGAGGGCTAACTATGGCTACACCTTC. Translation: CASSRWDRGRANYGYTF.

The chain is built from TRBV7-2 and TRBJ2-7; unclear D gene. The V gene's germline CDR1 is SGHTA and CDR2 FQGNSA. CDR3 length: 13 amino acids. V was trimmed by 1 base and J by 5 bases, leaving 9 bases between them. CDR3: CASSLGRLDEQYF. Written as DNA, the CDR3 is TGTGCCAGCAGCTTAGGCAGGCTCGACGAGCAGTACTTC.

The genes are TRBV30 and TRBJ2-5; D gene unclear. The DNA end lines up better with TRBJ2-7; the J call may be wrong. CDR1 and CDR2 from the germline V gene are GTSNPN and SVGIG (reference sequence). The CDR3 consists of 13 residues. The CDR3 here is CAWSVPLIYEQYF. The CDR3 DNA reads TGTGCCTGGAGTGTCCCCCTAATCTACGAGCAGTACTTC.

V is TRBV4-2 and J is TRBJ2-1; 11 nucleotides line up with TRBD2. Germline-derived CDR1 and CDR2 are LGHNA and YNFKEQ. The CDR3 totals 18 residues. Germline trimming cut 4 bases from V and 2 bases from J; bases unmatched to any gene: 10. CDR3 in DNA: TGTGCCAGCAGCCCTCGATTAGCGGGAGGGGCCCCCTACAATGAGCAGTTCTTC. Translating gives CASSPRLAGGAPYNEQFF.

The J gene is TRBJ2-3, the V gene TRBV7-6, with 12 bases fitting TRBD2. The germline gives CDR1 SGHVS, CDR2 FNYEAQ. CDR3 length: 15 amino acids. V lost 4 bases, J lost 6 bases, and 5 bases stayed unmatched. The CDR3: CASSSSSGRGDTQYF. CDR3 coding DNA: TGTGCCAGCAGCTCTTCTAGCGGGAGGGGGGATACGCAGTATTTT.

The chain uses TRBV7-9 and TRBJ2-7; 9 bases fit TRBD2. The CDR3 contains 15 residues. J lost 4 bases, V lost 5 bases, and 9 bases had no gene match. Germline V lookup: CDR1 SEHNR, CDR2 FQNEAQ (reference sequence). The CDR3 loop is CASSHGGAGGYEQYF. CDR3 coding DNA: TGTGCCAGCAGCCACGGGGGAGCGGGAGGATACGAGCAGTACTTC.

The rearrangement links TRBV27 to TRBJ2-1; possible D gene TRBD2, 6 bases. V lost 5 bases and J lost 0, with 11 bases in between. CDR3 size: 15 residues. Germline-derived CDR1 and CDR2 are MNHEY and SMNVEV (reference sequence). The CDR3: CASSPRESSYNEQFF. DNA of the CDR3: TGTGCCAGCAGTCCCCGGGAGAGCTCCTACAATGAGCAGTTCTTC.

This clone came up a few times. The chain carries TRBV6-6 and TRBJ1-1, with 12 bases that match TRBD1. CDR3 size: 14 residues. V shed 6 bases and J 6 bases; nucleotides not matched to a gene: 5. CDR1 is MNHNY, CDR2 SVGAGI, per germline (reference sequence). This CDR3 reads CASRAGQGAAEAFF. DNA for the CDR3: TGTGCCAGCAGAGCGGGACAGGGGGCTGCTGAAGCTTTCTTT.

This chain joins TRBV5-1 and TRBJ2-1; TRBD2 matches 13 bases. The CDR3 runs to 17 residues. V shed 4 bases, J shed 3 bases, and the junction held 7 bases outside the gene matches. The germline gives CDR1 SGHRS, CDR2 YFSETQ. CDR3 DNA sequence: TGCGCCAGCAGCCCCGGGACTAGCGGGACGGACTACAATGAGCAGTTCTTC. This sequence encodes CASSPGTSGTDYNEQFF.

CDR3 protein: CATSREGTGSYEQYF. The CDR3 DNA follows: TGTGCCACCAGCAGAGAAGGGACAGGGAGCTACGAGCAGTACTTC. V gene TRBV15 combines with J gene TRBJ2-7, with TRBD1 identical over 9 bases. The CDR3 contains 15 residues. Trimming removed 0 bases from V and 3 bases from J; junction bases left unmatched: 3. Germline V gives CDR1 LNHNV, CDR2 YYDKDF (reference sequence). Full variable domain (remainder filled in from reference TRBV15 and TRBJ2-7): DAMVIQNPRYQVTQFGKPVTLSCSQTLNHNVMYWYQQKSSQAPKLLFHYYDKDFNNEADTPDNFQSRRPNTSFCFLDIRSPGLGDTAMYLCATSREGTGSYEQYFGPGTRLTVT.

This chain uses TRBV4-3 with TRBJ2-2; 14 bases fit TRBD2. The V and J ends lost 4 bases and 3 bases, in that order; junction bases with no gene match: 10. Per the germline V gene, CDR1 is LGHNA and CDR2 is YSLEER. This CDR3 is 19 amino acids long. DNA for the CDR3: TGCGCCAGCAGCCTGGAGGGACTAGCGGGAGTTATTGACACCGGGGAGCTGTTTTTT. It encodes CASSLEGLAGVIDTGELFF.

The CDR3 sequence is CASSTGAPNGYTF. CDR3 coding DNA: TGTGCCAGCTCAACAGGGGCTCCTAATGGCTACACCTTC. The chain links TRBV18 to TRBJ1-2, with TRBD1 matching 7 bases. The germline gives CDR1 KGHSH, CDR2 LQKENI. The CDR3 loop spans 13 amino acids. With V trimmed by 5 bases and J by 6 bases, 6 bases remained unmatched. The full variable domain, with the rest looked up from reference TRBV18 and TRBJ1-2, is NAGVMQNPRHLVRRRGQEARLRCSPMKGHSHVYWYRQLPEEGLKFMVYLQKENIIDESGMPKERFSAEFPKEGPSILRIQQVVRGDSAAYFCASSTGAPNGYTFGSGTRLTVV.

This clone was counted a single time. The V call is TRBV4-3, the J call TRBJ1-5, with unresolved D. CDR3 length: 13 amino acids. In germline, CDR1 is LGHNA, CDR2 YSLEER. Deletions cut 0 bases from V and 5 bases from J, with 5 bases between. In DNA form, the CDR3 reads TGCGCCAGCAGCCAAGATACAGATCAGCCCCAGCATTTT. Encoded protein: CASSQDTDQPQHF.

The rearrangement joins TRBV7-9 to TRBJ2-7, with D maybe TRBD1 (6 bases). Per the germline V gene, CDR1 is SEHNR and CDR2 is FQNEAQ (reference sequence). V lost 6 bases and J 1 base, leaving 13 bases between the germline ends. The CDR3 contains 14 residues. The CDR3 DNA sequence: TGTGCCAGCAGTCTACAGGGAGTTTCCTACGAGCAGTACTTC. As protein: CASSLQGVSYEQYF.

This chain uses TRBV28 with TRBJ1-5; maybe TRBD1 (6 bases). From germline, CDR1 is MDHEN and CDR2 SYDVKM. V lost 7 bases and J 0 bases, leaving 13 bases between the germline ends. This CDR3 has 15 amino acids. CDR3 region: CASISGASSNQPQHF. CDR3 sequence (DNA): TGTGCCAGCATATCAGGGGCCTCTAGCAATCAGCCCCAGCATTTT.

This clone was found once. This chain joins TRBV4-1 and TRBJ2-5; 10 positions match TRBD1. Per the germline V gene, CDR1 is MGHRA and CDR2 is YSYEKL. The CDR3 extends over 15 amino acids. V shed 3 bases and J 4 bases; nucleotides not matched to a gene: 5. CDR3 residues: CASSQGQGKAETQYF. CDR3 in DNA: TGCGCCAGCAGCCAGGGACAGGGGAAGGCAGAGACCCAGTACTTC.

This rearrangement joins TRBV5-1 to TRBJ2-1; possible D gene TRBD1, 5 bases. The V gene's germline CDR1 is SGHRS and CDR2 YFSETQ. V lost 4 bases and J lost 6, with 23 bases in between. The CDR3 loop spans 17 amino acids. Written as DNA, the CDR3 is TGCGCCAGCAGCCCTCAAGACTCCCAGCGTAGGGGCAATGAGCAGTTCTTC. Its protein is CASSPQDSQRRGNEQFF. The variable domain in full, with the rest retrieved from reference TRBV5-1 and TRBJ2-1, is KAGVTQTPRYLIKTRGQQVTLSCSPISGHRSVSWYQQTPGQGLQFLFEYFSETQRNKGNFPGRFSGRQFSNSRSEMNVSTLELGDSALYLCASSPQDSQRRGNEQFFGPGTRLTVL.

This clone was seen once. The chain is built from TRBV9 and TRBJ1-6, with a possible D match to TRBD1 (6 bases). Trimming cost V 0 bases and J 8 bases, with 15 bases left between them. This CDR3 comprises 16 residues. Germline V CDR1 and CDR2: SGDLS, YYNGEE. The CDR3 DNA follows: TGTGCCAGCAGCGTAGGGGTAGGGGGTATCGATTCACCCCTCCACTTT. Translating gives CASSVGVGGIDSPLHF.

The chain has TRBV5-1 and TRBJ2-5; 9 positions match TRBD1. CDR1 is SGHRS and CDR2 is YFSETQ in the germline V gene. With 4 bases clipped from V and 4 bases from J, the junction kept 2 bases outside the gene matches. CDR3 length equals 13 residues. CDR3 DNA: TGCGCCAGCAGCACAGGGGGCCGAGAGACCCAGTACTTC. Translating it yields CASSTGGRETQYF.

The rearrangement links TRBV9 to TRBJ2-4; 8 bases line up with TRBD2. The germline CDR1 and CDR2 sequences are SGDLS and YYNGEE. V lost 4 bases and J lost 7; bases outside the gene matches: 7. This CDR3 is 14 amino acids long. CDR3 DNA sequence: TGTGCCAGCAGCATGGACGGGAGGGGCAACATTCAGTACTTC. It codes for CASSMDGRGNIQYF.

This clone has only a few counts. The chain carries TRBV7-9 and TRBJ2-1, with 14 nucleotides matching TRBD2. After removal of 3 bases from V and 3 bases from J, the junction contained 4 bases not matched to a gene. Germline V gene data show CDR1 as SEHNR and CDR2 as FQNEAQ (reference sequence). The CDR3 length is 17 residues. Here the CDR3 reads CASSLRLAGGHYNEQFF. The DNA for the CDR3 is TGTGCCAGCAGCTTGAGACTAGCGGGAGGGCACTACAATGAGCAGTTCTTC.

V usage is TRBV2 and J usage is TRBJ2-3; D is ambiguous. CDR3 size: 17 residues. Germline-derived CDR1 and CDR2 are SNHLY and FYNNEI. V shed 6 bases and J shed 0 bases, with 19 bases lying between them. The CDR3 sequence: CASRPRLGALSTDTQYF. The DNA of the CDR3 is TGTGCCAGCAGACCCCGCCTAGGTGCCCTAAGCACAGATACGCAGTATTTT.

The CDR3 protein is CASSRTGANYEQYF. Here the CDR3 DNA reads TGTGCCAGTAGTAGGACAGGGGCAAACTACGAGCAGTACTTC. The rearrangement links TRBV19 to TRBJ2-7; 9 nucleotides align to TRBD1. The V gene end was trimmed by 4 bases and the J gene end by 3 bases; junction bases not matched to a gene: 4. Per germline, CDR1 LNHDA and CDR2 SQIVND (reference sequence). The CDR3 spans 14 residues.

The V call is TRBV19, the J call TRBJ1-5; D might be TRBD1 (6 bases). The ends were cut back, 2 bases at V and 2 bases at J, with 10 bases in the middle. The CDR3 has 15 residues. CDR1 and CDR2 (germline): LNHDA, SQIVND (reference sequence). The CDR3 DNA follows: TGTGCCAGTAGTATAAGGGGGTTTGGCAATCAGCCCCAGCATTTT. Its translation is CASSIRGFGNQPQHF.

The chain couples TRBV4-1 to TRBJ2-1; 11 nucleotides line up with TRBD2. V was pared by 1 base and J by 3 bases, with 8 bases of the junction left unmatched. CDR1 is MGHRA, CDR2 YSYEKL, per germline. This CDR3 region has 18 residues. The CDR3 bases are TGCGCCAGCAGCCAAGTCCCACAAGGGACTAGCGGCTACAATGAGCAGTTCTTC. Translation: CASSQVPQGTSGYNEQFF.

Here the CDR3 DNA reads TGTGCCACTTTAGTAGGGACAACAAACACCGGGGAGCTGTTTTTT. Translating it yields CATLVGTTNTGELFF. The chain links TRBV19 to TRBJ2-2, with D perhaps matching TRBD1 (6 bases). V lost 10 bases and J lost 2, with 17 bases in between. The CDR3 runs 15 residues. Germline V gene lookup returns CDR1 LNHDA and CDR2 SQIVND (reference sequence).